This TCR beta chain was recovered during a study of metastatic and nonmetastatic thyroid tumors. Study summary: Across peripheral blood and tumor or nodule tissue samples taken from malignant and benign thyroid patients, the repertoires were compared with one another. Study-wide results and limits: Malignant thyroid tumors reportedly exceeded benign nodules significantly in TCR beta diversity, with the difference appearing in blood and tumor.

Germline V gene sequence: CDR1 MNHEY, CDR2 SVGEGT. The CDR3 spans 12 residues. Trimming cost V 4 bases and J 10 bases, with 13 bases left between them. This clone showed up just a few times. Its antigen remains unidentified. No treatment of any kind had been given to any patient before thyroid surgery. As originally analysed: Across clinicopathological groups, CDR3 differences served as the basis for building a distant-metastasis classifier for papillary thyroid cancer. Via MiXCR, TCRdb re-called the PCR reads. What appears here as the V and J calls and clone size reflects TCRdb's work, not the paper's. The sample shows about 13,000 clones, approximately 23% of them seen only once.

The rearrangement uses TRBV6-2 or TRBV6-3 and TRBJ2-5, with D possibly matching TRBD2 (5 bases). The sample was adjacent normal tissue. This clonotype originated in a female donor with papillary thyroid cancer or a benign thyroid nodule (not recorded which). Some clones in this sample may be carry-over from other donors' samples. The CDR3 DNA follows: TGTGCCAGCAGTTTGTCCGCGGGTGGCCAGTACTTC. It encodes CASSLSAGGQYF.